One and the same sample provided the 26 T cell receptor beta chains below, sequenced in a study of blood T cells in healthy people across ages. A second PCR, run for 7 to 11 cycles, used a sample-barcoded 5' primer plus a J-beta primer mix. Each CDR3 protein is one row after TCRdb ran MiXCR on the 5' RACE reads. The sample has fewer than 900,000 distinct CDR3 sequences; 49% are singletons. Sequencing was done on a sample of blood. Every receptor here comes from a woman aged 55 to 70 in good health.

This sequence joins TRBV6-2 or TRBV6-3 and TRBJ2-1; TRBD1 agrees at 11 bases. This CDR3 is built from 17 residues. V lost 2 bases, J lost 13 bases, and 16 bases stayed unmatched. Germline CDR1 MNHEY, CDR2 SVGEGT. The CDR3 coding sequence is TGTGCCAGCAGTTACGCCCTAGGGACAGGGGGTAACCCAAAACAGTTCTTC. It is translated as CASSYALGTGGNPKQFF.

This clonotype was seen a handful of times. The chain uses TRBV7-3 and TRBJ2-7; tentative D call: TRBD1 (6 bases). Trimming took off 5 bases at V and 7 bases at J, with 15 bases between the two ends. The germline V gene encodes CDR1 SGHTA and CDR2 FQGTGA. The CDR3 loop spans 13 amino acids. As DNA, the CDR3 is TGTGCCAGCAGCCTGAACGGACAGCGAGAGCAGTACTTC. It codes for CASSLNGQREQYF.

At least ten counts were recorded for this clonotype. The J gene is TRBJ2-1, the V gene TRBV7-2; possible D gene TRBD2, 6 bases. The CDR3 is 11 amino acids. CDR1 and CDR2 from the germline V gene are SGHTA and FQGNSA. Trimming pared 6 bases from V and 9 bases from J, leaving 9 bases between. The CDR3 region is CASRGLGEQFF. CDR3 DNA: TGTGCCAGCAGGGGACTGGGTGAGCAGTTCTTC.

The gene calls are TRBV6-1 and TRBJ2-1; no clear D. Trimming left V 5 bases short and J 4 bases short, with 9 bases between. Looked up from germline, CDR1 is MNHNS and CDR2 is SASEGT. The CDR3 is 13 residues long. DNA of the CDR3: TGTGCCAGCAGTAGACCGTCATACAATGAGCAGTTCTTC. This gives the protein CASSRPSYNEQFF.

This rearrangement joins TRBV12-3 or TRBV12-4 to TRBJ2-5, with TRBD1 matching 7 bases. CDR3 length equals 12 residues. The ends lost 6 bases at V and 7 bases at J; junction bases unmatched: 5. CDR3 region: CASRSTGWTQYF. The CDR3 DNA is TGTGCCAGCAGGTCGACAGGGTGGACCCAGTACTTC.

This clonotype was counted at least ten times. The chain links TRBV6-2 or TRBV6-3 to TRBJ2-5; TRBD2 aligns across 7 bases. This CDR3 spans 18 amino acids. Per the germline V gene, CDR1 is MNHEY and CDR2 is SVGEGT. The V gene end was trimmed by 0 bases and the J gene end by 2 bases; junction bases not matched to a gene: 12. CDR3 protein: CASSYSRLVAGSQETQYF. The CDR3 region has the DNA TGTGCCAGCAGTTACTCCCGTTTGGTAGCGGGTTCACAAGAGACCCAGTACTTC.

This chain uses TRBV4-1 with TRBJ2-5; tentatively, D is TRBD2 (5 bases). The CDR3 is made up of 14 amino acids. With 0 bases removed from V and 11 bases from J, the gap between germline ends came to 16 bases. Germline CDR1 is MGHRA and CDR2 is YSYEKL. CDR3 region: CASSQDVASSPQYF. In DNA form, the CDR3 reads TGCGCCAGCAGCCAAGATGTGGCTAGCTCCCCTCAGTACTTC.

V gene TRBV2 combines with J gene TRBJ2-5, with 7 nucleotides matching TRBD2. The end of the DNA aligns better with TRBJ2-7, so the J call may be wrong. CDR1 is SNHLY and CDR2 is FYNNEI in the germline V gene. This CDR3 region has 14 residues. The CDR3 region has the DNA TGTGCCAGCAGGGCCCCGGGACTAACCTACGAGCAGTACTTC. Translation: CASRAPGLTYEQYF.

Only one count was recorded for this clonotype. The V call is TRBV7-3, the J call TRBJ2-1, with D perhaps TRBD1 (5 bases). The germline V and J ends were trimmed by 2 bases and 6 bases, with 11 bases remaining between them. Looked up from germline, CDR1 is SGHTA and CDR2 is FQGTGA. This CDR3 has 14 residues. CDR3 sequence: CASSLSGKLNEQFF. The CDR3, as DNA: TGTGCCAGCAGCTTATCAGGGAAGCTCAATGAGCAGTTCTTC.

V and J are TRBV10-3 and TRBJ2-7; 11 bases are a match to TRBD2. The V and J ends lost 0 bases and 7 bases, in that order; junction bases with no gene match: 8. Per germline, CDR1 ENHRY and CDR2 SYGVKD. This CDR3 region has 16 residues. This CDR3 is CAISESTSGIYNEQYF. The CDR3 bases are TGTGCCATCAGTGAGTCGACTAGCGGGATATACAATGAGCAGTACTTC.

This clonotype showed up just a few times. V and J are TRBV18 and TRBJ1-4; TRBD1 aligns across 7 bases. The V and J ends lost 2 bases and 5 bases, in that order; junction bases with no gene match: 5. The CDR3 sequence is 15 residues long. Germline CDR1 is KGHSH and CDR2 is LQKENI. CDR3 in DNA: TGTGCCAGCTCACCATCAAAGGGACAGAATGAAAAACTGTTTTTT. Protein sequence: CASSPSKGQNEKLFF.

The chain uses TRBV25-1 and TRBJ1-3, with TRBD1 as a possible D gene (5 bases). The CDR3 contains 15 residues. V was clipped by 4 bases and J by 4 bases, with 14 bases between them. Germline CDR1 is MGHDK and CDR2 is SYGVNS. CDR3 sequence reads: CASSVFGAAGNTIYF. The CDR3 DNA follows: TGTGCCAGCAGTGTTTTCGGGGCGGCGGGAAACACCATATATTTT.

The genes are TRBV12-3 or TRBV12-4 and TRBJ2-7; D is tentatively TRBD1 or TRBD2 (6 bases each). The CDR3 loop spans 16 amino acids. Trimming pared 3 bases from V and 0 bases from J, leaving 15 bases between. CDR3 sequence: CASSFEGGPSSYEQYF. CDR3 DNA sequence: TGTGCCAGCAGTTTTGAAGGGGGGCCCAGCTCCTACGAGCAGTACTTC.

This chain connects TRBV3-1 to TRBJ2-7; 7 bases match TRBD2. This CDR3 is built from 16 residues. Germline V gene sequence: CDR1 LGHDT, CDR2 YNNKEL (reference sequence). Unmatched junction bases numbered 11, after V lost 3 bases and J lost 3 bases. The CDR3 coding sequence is TGTGCCAGCAGCCAGGGACCGGGAGGCCTCCGCTACGAGCAGTACTTC. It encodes CASSQGPGGLRYEQYF.

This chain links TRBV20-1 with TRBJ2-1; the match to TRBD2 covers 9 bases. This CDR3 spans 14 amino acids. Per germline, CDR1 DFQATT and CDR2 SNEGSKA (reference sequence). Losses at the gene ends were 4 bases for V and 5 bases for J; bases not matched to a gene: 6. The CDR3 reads CSAKGLAWNNEQFF. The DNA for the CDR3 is TGCAGTGCTAAAGGACTAGCGTGGAACAATGAGCAGTTCTTC.

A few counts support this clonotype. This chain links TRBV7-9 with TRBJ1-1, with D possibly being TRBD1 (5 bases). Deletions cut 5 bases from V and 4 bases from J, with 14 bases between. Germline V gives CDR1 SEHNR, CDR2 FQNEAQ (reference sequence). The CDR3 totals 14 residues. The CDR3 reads CASSPGQWITEAFF. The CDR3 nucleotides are TGTGCCAGCAGCCCGGGGCAGTGGATCACTGAAGCTTTCTTT. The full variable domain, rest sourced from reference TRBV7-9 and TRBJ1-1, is DTGVSQNPRHKITKRGQNVTFRCDPISEHNRLYWYRQTLGQGPEFLTYFQNEAQLEKSRLLSDRFSAERPKGSFSTLEIQRTEQGDSAMYLCASSPGQWITEAFFGQGTRLTVV.

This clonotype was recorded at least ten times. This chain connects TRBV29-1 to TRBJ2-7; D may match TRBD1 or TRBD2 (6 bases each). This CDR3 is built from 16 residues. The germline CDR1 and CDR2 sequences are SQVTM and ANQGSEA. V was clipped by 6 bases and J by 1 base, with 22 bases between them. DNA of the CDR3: TGCAGCGTGGGACATACGGGAGAAAGGTGGTCCTACGAGCAGTACTTC. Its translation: CSVGHTGERWSYEQYF.

CDR3 DNA sequence: TGTGCCAGCAGTTCTCCTAGGAATGAGCAGTTCTTC. The encoded protein is CASSSPRNEQFF. This rearrangement joins TRBV28 to TRBJ2-1, with no clear D. The V end was cut by 4 bases, the J end by 7 bases, with 8 bases between. The CDR3 is 12 residues long. Germline V lookup: CDR1 MDHEN, CDR2 SYDVKM.

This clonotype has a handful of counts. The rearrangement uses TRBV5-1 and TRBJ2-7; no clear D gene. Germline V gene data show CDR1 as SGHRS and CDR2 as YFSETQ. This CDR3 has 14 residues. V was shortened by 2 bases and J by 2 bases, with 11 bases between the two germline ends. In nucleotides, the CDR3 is TGCGCCAGCAGCTTCCACATCCAGGCCTACGAGCAGTACTTC. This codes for CASSFHIQAYEQYF.

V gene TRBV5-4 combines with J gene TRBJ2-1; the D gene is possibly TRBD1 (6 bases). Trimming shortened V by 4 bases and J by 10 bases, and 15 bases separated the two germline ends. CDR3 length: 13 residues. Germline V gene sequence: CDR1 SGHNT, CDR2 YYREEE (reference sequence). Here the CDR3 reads CASSVSGTPEQFF. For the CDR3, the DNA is TGTGCCAGCAGCGTGTCCGGGACACCCGAGCAGTTCTTC.

CDR3 sequence: CASSLQRAEQFF. CDR3 DNA sequence: TGTGCCAGCAGCTTACAGCGGGCTGAGCAGTTCTTC. The genes are TRBV7-2 and TRBJ2-1, with D perhaps matching TRBD2 (6 bases). The germline V gene encodes CDR1 SGHTA and CDR2 FQGNSA. The CDR3 runs 12 residues. V shed 2 bases and J shed 9 bases, with 8 bases lying between them.

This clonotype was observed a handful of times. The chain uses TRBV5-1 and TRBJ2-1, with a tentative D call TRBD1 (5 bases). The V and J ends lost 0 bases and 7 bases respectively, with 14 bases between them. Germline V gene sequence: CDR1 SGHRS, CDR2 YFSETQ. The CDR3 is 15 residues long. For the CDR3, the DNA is TGCGCCAGCAGCTTGGAGGGGTATTTGGATAATGAGCAGTTCTTC. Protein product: CASSLEGYLDNEQFF.

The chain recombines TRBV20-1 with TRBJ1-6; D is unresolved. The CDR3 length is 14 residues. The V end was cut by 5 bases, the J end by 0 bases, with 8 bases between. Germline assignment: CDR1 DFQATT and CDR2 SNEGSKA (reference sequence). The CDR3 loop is CSAEGSSYNSPLHF. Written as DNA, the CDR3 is TGCAGTGCTGAGGGAAGCTCCTATAATTCACCCCTCCACTTT.

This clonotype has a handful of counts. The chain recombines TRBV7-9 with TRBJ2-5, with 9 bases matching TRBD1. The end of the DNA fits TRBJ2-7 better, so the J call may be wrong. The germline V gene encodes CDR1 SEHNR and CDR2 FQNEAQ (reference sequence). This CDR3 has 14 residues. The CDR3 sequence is CASSLDRGQDEQYF. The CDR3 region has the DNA TGTGCCAGCAGCTTAGACAGGGGGCAAGACGAGCAGTACTTC.

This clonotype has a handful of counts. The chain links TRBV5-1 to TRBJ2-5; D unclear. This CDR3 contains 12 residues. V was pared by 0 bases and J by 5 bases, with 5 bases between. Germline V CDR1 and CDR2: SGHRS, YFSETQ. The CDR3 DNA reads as TGCGCCAGCAGCTTGGTCCCGGAGACCCAGTACTTC. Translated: CASSLVPETQYF.

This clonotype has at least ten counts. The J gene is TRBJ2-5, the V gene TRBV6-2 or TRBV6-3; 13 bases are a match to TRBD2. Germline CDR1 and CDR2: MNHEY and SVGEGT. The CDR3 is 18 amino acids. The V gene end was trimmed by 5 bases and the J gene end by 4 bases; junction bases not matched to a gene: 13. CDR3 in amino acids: CASSRTSGSARALETQYF. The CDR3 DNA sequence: TGTGCCAGCAGTCGGACTAGCGGGAGCGCCCGGGCCCTAGAGACCCAGTACTTC.